The sequence of this T cell receptor (beta chain) was determined in a study of blood T cell repertoires in COVID-19. The wider study: Donors in the United States, Italy and Spain gave samples during acute or convalescent COVID-19.

The length of the CDR3 is 13 residues. V was trimmed by 6 bases and J by 6 bases, leaving 14 bases between them. Assay: immunoSEQ multiplex PCR; the TCRdb copy retains only in-frame clones and omits some. The sample consists of around 310,000 clones, around 92% of them appearing once. Recovered status applied to Cohort 3 donors who had two consecutive negative PCRs. It also applied to those with clearance or with symptom resolution. This clonotype was sampled from a woman aged 30 to 39 who had recovered from COVID-19. The V and J genes are TRBV12-3 or TRBV12-4 and TRBJ1-2; tentative D call: TRBD1 (6 bases). Sequencing used PBMCs or T cells enriched from blood (not recorded which). Here the CDR3 reads CASRGTGNHGYTF. DNA of the CDR3: TGTGCCAGCAGGGGTACAGGGAACCATGGCTACACCTTC.